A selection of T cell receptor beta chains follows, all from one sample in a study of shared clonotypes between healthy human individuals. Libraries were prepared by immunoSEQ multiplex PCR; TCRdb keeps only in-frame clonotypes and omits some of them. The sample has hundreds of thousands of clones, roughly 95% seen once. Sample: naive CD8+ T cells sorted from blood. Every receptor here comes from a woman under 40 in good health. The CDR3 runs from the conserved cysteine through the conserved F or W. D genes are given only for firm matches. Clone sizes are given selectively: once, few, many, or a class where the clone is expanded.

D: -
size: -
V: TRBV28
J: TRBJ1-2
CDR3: CASRALGYTF
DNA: TGTGCCAGCAGGGCCCTTGGCTACACCTTC

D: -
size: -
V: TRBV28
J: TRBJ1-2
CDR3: CASSFNYGYTF
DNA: TGTGCCAGCAGTTTTAACTATGGCTACACCTTC

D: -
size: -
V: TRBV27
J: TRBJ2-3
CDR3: CASSTLGGTDTQYF
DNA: TGTGCCAGCAGTACTTTGGGGGGCACAGATACGCAGTATTTT

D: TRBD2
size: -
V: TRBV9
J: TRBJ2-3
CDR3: CASSVGGGSVITDTQYF
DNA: TGTGCCAGCAGCGTAGGTGGCGGGAGCGTGATCACAGATACGCAGTATTTT

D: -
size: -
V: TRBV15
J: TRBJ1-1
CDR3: CATSRVETYDNTEAFF
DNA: TGTGCCACCAGCAGAGTTGAGACATACGACAACACTGAAGCTTTCTTT

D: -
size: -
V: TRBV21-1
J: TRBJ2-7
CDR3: CASSHPVGGKRYEQYF
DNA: TGTGCCAGCAGCCACCCCGTTGGCGGGAAGCGGTACGAGCAGTACTTC

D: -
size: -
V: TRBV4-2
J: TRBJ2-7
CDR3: CASSQDPLVHYEQYF
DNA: TGTGCCAGCAGCCAAGACCCGCTAGTTCACTACGAGCAGTACTTC

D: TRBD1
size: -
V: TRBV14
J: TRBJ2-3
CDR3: CASSPTGGWTDTQYF
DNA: TGTGCCAGCAGTCCGACAGGGGGGTGGACAGATACGCAGTATTTT

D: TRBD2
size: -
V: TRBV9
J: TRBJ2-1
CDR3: CASSVEGLAAGYNEQFF
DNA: TGTGCCAGCAGCGTAGAGGGACTAGCGGCGGGATACAATGAGCAGTTCTTC

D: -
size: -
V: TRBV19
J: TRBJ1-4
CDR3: CASSTNRDERNEKLFF
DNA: TGTGCCAGTAGTACTAACAGGGATGAACGTAATGAAAAACTGTTTTTT

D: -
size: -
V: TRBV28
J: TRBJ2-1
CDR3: CASSSHVEQFF
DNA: TGTGCCAGCAGTTCCCACGTAGAGCAGTTCTTC

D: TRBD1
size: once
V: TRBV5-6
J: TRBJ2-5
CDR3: CASSLVGQQETQYF
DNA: TGTGCCAGCAGCTTGGTGGGACAGCAAGAGACCCAGTACTTC

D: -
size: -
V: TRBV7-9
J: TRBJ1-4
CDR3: CASSLGRVDNEKLFF
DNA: TGTGCCAGCAGCTTAGGCAGGGTTGATAATGAAAAACTGTTTTTT

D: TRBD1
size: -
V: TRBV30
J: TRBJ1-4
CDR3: CAWSDWTGNEKLFF
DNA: TGTGCCTGGAGTGACTGGACAGGGAATGAAAAACTGTTTTTT

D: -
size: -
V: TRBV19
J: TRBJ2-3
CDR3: CASSDQDTDTQYF
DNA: TGTGCCAGTAGCGATCAGGACACAGATACGCAGTATTTT

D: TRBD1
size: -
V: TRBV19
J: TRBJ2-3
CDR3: CASRGTGTDTQYF
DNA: TGTGCCAGTAGAGGGACAGGCACAGATACGCAGTATTTT

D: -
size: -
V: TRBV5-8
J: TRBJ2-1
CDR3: CASRSVNQRTYNEQFF
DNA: TGTGCCAGCAGATCGGTTAACCAGCGGACTTACAATGAGCAGTTCTTC

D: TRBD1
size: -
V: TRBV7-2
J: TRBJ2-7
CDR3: CASSLIQGALEQYF
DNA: TGTGCCAGCAGTTTAATACAGGGGGCGTTAGAGCAGTACTTC

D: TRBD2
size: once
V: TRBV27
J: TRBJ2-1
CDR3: CASSYGLGDDEQFF
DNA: TGTGCCAGCAGTTACGGACTAGGTGACGATGAGCAGTTCTTC

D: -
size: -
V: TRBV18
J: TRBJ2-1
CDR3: CASFSTDNEQFF
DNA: TGTGCCAGCTTTTCGACAGACAATGAGCAGTTCTTC

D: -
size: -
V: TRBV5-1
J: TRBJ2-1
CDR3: CASSSPGAYNEQFF
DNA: TGCGCCAGCAGCTCGCCGGGAGCCTACAATGAGCAGTTCTTC

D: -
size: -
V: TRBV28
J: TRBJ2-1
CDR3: CASSLGGSKNEQFF
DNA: TGTGCCAGCAGTTTGGGGGGCAGTAAGAATGAGCAGTTCTTC

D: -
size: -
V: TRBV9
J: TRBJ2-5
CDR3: CASSAYGQQETQYF
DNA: TGTGCCAGCAGCGCGTACGGACAGCAAGAGACCCAGTACTTC

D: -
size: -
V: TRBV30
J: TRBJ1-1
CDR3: CAYSGNTEAFF
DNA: TGTGCCTATTCAGGGAACACTGAAGCTTTCTTT

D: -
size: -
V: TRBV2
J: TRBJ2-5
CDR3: CASSAAETQYF
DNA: TGTGCCAGCAGCGCAGCAGAGACCCAGTACTTC

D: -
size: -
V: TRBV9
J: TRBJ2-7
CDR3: CASSSGGSYEQYF
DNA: TGTGCCAGCAGCTCAGGGGGGTCCTACGAGCAGTACTTC

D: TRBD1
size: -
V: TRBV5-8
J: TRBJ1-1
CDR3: CASSEALRTGKTEAFF
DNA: TGTGCCAGCAGCGAAGCTCTCAGGACAGGGAAGACTGAAGCTTTCTTT

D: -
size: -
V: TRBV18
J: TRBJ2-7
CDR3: CASSAVGGGEQYF
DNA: TGTGCCAGCTCGGCGGTGGGTGGAGGCGAGCAGTACTTC

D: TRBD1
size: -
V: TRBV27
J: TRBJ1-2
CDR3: CASSPDRGVYGYTF
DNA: TGTGCCAGCAGTCCGGACAGGGGGGTCTATGGCTACACCTTC

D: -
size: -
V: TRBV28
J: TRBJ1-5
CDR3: CASRTGGQPQHF
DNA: TGTGCCAGCCGAACGGGGGGTCAGCCCCAGCATTTT